This TCR beta chain was sequenced during a study of long-term antiretroviral therapy in people with HIV. The ends lost 6 bases at V and 2 bases at J; junction bases unmatched: 11. This CDR3 comprises 16 residues. Per the germline V gene, CDR1 is SQVTM and CDR2 is ANQGSEA. Survey-level resolution applied to immunoSEQ assay v3.0. Method: immunoSEQ multiplex PCR; TCRdb's copy keeps in-frame clones and lacks some. The profile shows 45,000 or so clones, approximately 94% of them singletons. This TCR was recovered from a man aged 25-45 years with HIV. The V and J genes are TRBV29-1 and TRBJ2-3; 10 bases are shared with TRBD2. The sample consisted of unsorted PBMCs, taken around 9.2 years after starting antiretroviral therapy. The CDR3 DNA reads TGCAGCGTATTCGCTAGCGGGGGTATCTCCACAGATACGCAGTATTTT. Its protein is CSVFASGGISTDTQYF.